Below are 29 T cell receptor beta chains sequenced from a single sample in a study of cytomegalovirus exposure and HLA in healthy donors. The method was immunoSEQ multiplex PCR; TCRdb's version includes in-frame clones alone and lacks a portion of them. The sample shows about 330,000 clones, 87% of them seen only once. Sequencing was performed on PBMCs. The receptor source for this set is a woman in her thirties in good health and CMV-seropositive.

The rearrangement uses TRBV28 and TRBJ2-7; D is undetermined. Germline loops: CDR1 MDHEN, CDR2 SYDVKM. Trimming took 6 bases from V and 2 from J, leaving 11 bases between them. The CDR3 extends over 13 amino acids. CDR3 protein: CASSLDRTYEQYF. The DNA for the CDR3 is TGTGCCAGCAGCCTTGACCGAACCTACGAGCAGTACTTC. The whole variable domain, remainder taken from reference TRBV28 and TRBJ2-7, is DVKVTQSSRYLVKRTGEKVFLECVQDMDHENMFWYRQDPGLGLRLIYFSYDVKMKEKGDIPEGYSVSREKKERFSLILESASTNQTSMYLCASSLDRTYEQYFGPGTRLTVT.

This chain joins TRBV6-1 and TRBJ1-1; D is unresolved. The CDR3 sequence is 15 residues long. Trimming stripped 1 base from V and 4 bases from J, with 13 bases between. From germline, CDR1 is MNHNS and CDR2 SASEGT. This CDR3 reads CASSEVLSGITEAFF. The CDR3 DNA sequence: TGTGCCAGCAGTGAAGTTCTTTCCGGGATCACTGAAGCTTTCTTT.

The chain links TRBV9 to TRBJ2-2; 9 bases map to TRBD1. V gave up 3 bases and J gave up 3 bases; unmatched junction bases: 3. Germline V lookup: CDR1 SGDLS, CDR2 YYNGEE. The CDR3 spans 15 residues. The CDR3 here is CASSAGQGYTGELFF. CDR3 nucleotides: TGTGCCAGCAGCGCCGGACAGGGGTACACCGGGGAGCTGTTTTTT.

This chain joins TRBV10-3 and TRBJ2-7; a weak D match, TRBD1 (7 bases). Germline V gives CDR1 ENHRY, CDR2 SYGVKD. The CDR3 has 13 amino acids. V lost 3 bases to trimming and J lost 4 bases, with 10 bases between them. In nucleotides, the CDR3 is TGTGCCATCAGTGACAGGGGGGCGTACGAGCAGTACTTC. It encodes CAISDRGAYEQYF.

The chain couples TRBV27 to TRBJ2-7, with 8 bases fitting TRBD2. CDR3 length equals 13 residues. Germline values: CDR1 MNHEY, CDR2 SMNVEV (reference sequence). V gave up 6 bases and J gave up 6 bases; unmatched junction bases: 7. In DNA, the CDR3 is TGTGCCAGCAGCCACGGACTAGCCGGCGAGCAGTACTTC. This sequence encodes CASSHGLAGEQYF.

This chain links TRBV18 with TRBJ2-7; D perhaps matches TRBD1 (6 bases). V was clipped by 3 bases and J by 0 bases, with 12 bases between them. Germline-derived CDR1 and CDR2 are KGHSH and LQKENI. This CDR3 comprises 15 residues. The CDR3 region is CASSPDSLHSYEQYF. CDR3 DNA sequence: TGTGCCAGCTCACCGGACAGCCTCCACTCCTACGAGCAGTACTTC.

The rearrangement joins TRBV6-5 to TRBJ1-1; D gene uncertain. Germline V CDR1 and CDR2: MNHEY, SVGAGI. V lost 5 bases, J lost 1 base, and 8 bases lay in between. CDR3 length: 13 amino acids. DNA for the CDR3: TGTGCCAGCAGTGCGCAGCGGAACACTGAAGCTTTCTTT. It yields the protein CASSAQRNTEAFF.

The chain carries TRBV30 and TRBJ1-1; D is ambiguous. The length of the CDR3 is 14 residues. Germline V gives CDR1 GTSNPN, CDR2 SVGIG (reference sequence). V gave up 3 bases and J gave up 2 bases, with 13 bases separating them. CDR3 nucleotides: TGTGCCTGGAGGAGGCCCCCGGCCAACACTGAAGCTTTCTTT. It specifies CAWRRPPANTEAFF.

V gene TRBV28 combines with J gene TRBJ2-7; maybe TRBD1 (6 bases). Germline values: CDR1 MDHEN, CDR2 SYDVKM. This CDR3 has 13 amino acids. V shed 7 bases and J shed 6 bases, with 16 bases lying between them. The CDR3 nucleotides are TGTGCCAGCACCCTCAGGGGCCGGGCCGAGCAGTACTTC. Protein product: CASTLRGRAEQYF.

The CDR3 DNA reads as TGTGCCAGCAGCTTGGGAGGCACCAACACAGATACGCAGTATTTT. Encoded protein: CASSLGGTNTDTQYF. V is TRBV11-1 and J is TRBJ2-3; possibly TRBD2 for D (6 bases). The CDR3 has 15 amino acids. Germline CDR1 reads SGHAT; CDR2 reads FQDESV (reference sequence). Deletions cut 3 bases from V and 2 bases from J, with 12 bases between.

The chain carries TRBV9 and TRBJ2-7, with D perhaps matching TRBD1 (5 bases). The germline V gene has CDR1 SGDLS and CDR2 YYNGEE. The germline V and J ends were trimmed by 5 bases and 1 base, with 13 bases remaining between them. This CDR3 contains 14 residues. In DNA, the CDR3 is TGTGCCAGCAGTCAGGGTACAACTTCCTACGAGCAGTACTTC. This gives the protein CASSQGTTSYEQYF. Full variable domain (rest looked up from reference TRBV9 and TRBJ2-7): DSGVTQTPKHLITATGQRVTLRCSPRSGDLSVYWYQQSLDQGLQFLIQYYNGEERAKGNILERFSAQQFPDLHSELNLSSLELGDSALYFCASSQGTTSYEQYFGPGTRLTVT.

This chain joins TRBV28 and TRBJ1-4, with 8 bases lining up with TRBD1. This CDR3 spans 16 amino acids. V shed 6 bases and J 7 bases; nucleotides not matched to a gene: 13. Per germline, CDR1 MDHEN and CDR2 SYDVKM. The CDR3 nucleotides read TGTGCCAGCAGCCCTTCGACAGGGGCCCAGGGTGAAAAACTGTTTTTT. Encoded protein: CASSPSTGAQGEKLFF.

This rearrangement joins TRBV15 to TRBJ2-7; TRBD1 is a possible D gene (6 bases). V gave up 3 bases and J gave up 6 bases, with 9 bases separating them. The CDR3 is made up of 12 amino acids. Looked up from germline, CDR1 is LNHNV and CDR2 is YYDKDF (reference sequence). CDR3 DNA: TGTGCCACCAGCAGCGGACAGTTCGAGCAGTACTTC. Protein: CATSSGQFEQYF.

Comment on this clone: A much bigger clone sits one base away, suggesting this may be a read error. Other DNA sequences within the sample encode an identical CDR3. V is TRBV5-6 and J is TRBJ2-7; D is undetermined. There are 13 residues in the CDR3. The germline V gene encodes CDR1 SGHDT and CDR2 YYEEEE. The ends were cut back, 0 bases at V and 1 base at J, with 5 bases in the middle. The DNA for the CDR3 is TGTGCCAGCAGCTTGGTGGGGTCCTACGAGCAGTACTTC. It yields the protein CASSLVGSYEQYF.

The chain links TRBV7-2 to TRBJ2-5; D unclear. This CDR3 contains 15 residues. Germline CDR1 SGHTA, CDR2 FQGNSA. Trimming pared 1 base from V and 7 bases from J, leaving 16 bases between. The CDR3 here is CASSLEPQIFGTQYF. CDR3 nucleotide sequence: TGTGCCAGCAGCTTAGAACCACAGATCTTTGGGACCCAGTACTTC.

This chain connects TRBV30 to TRBJ2-2, with D perhaps TRBD1 (5 bases). Germline assignment: CDR1 GTSNPN and CDR2 SVGIG (reference sequence). Trimming removed 4 bases from V and 5 bases from J, with 14 bases in between. The CDR3 runs to 14 residues. The CDR3 nucleotides read TGTGCCTGGAAACTCAGGGTACGGACCGGGGAGCTGTTTTTT. Amino acid sequence: CAWKLRVRTGELFF.

This chain connects TRBV5-4 to TRBJ1-2; D unresolved. Germline-derived CDR1 and CDR2 are SGHNT and YYREEE (reference sequence). The CDR3 length is 15 residues. V shed 0 bases and J shed 3 bases, with 12 bases lying between them. The CDR3 coding sequence is TGTGCCAGCAGCTTGGCCTTGGCAGGTGACTATGGCTACACCTTC. This gives the protein CASSLALAGDYGYTF.

V and J are TRBV4-3 and TRBJ1-2; 8 bases match TRBD1. Germline V gene data show CDR1 as LGHNA and CDR2 as YSLEER. This CDR3 region has 16 residues. J lost 6 bases, V lost 0 bases, and 9 bases had no gene match. CDR3 DNA: TGCGCCAGCAGCCAAGACATCTCAGGGGGCTGGGATGGCTACACCTTC. This codes for CASSQDISGGWDGYTF.

The V gene is TRBV28, the J gene TRBJ1-5, with 8 bases fitting TRBD1. CDR1 MDHEN and CDR2 SYDVKM come from the germline V gene. The CDR3 is 15 amino acids. The junction had 10 bases not matched to a gene; V was cut back by 3 bases and J by 9 bases. The CDR3 DNA reads TGTGCCAGCAGTTTCACTTCCCAGGGGGCGAGGCCCCAGCATTTT. This gives the protein CASSFTSQGARPQHF.

CDR3 nucleotide sequence: TGTGCCAGCAGTTACCAGCACCCGACAGGGTACGAAGGGACTGAAGCTTTCTTT. Translating gives CASSYQHPTGYEGTEAFF. The genes are TRBV27 and TRBJ1-1, with 7 bases lining up with TRBD1. In germline, CDR1 is MNHEY, CDR2 SMNVEV (reference sequence). The CDR3 has 18 residues. V was clipped by 4 bases and J by 5 bases; unmatched bases: 19.

This chain links TRBV19 with TRBJ2-5; TRBD2 matches 8 bases. CDR1 is LNHDA, CDR2 SQIVND, per germline (reference sequence). The ends lost 6 bases at V and 2 bases at J; junction bases unmatched: 5. This CDR3 spans 14 amino acids. The CDR3 DNA is TGTGCCAGTAGCAGCGGGGGCATGCAAGAGACCCAGTACTTC. Protein: CASSSGGMQETQYF.

This chain uses TRBV2 with TRBJ1-1, with D tentatively TRBD1 (5 bases). This CDR3 has 14 amino acids. CDR1 and CDR2 from the germline V gene are SNHLY and FYNNEI. V lost 4 bases and J 6 bases, leaving 15 bases between the germline ends. This CDR3 reads CASSAILSGAEAFF. CDR3 bases: TGTGCCAGCAGTGCGATCCTCTCGGGGGCTGAAGCTTTCTTT.

The genes are TRBV7-9 and TRBJ1-6; no firm D call. Germline CDR1 and CDR2: SEHNR and FQNEAQ (reference sequence). The CDR3 is 15 residues long. V was cut by 5 bases and J by 10 bases, with 18 bases left in between. The CDR3 coding sequence is TGTGCCAGCAGCCCAGTTCCCTCGACAAGCTCACCCCTCCACTTT. Protein sequence: CASSPVPSTSSPLHF.

V and J are TRBV7-6 and TRBJ2-5; the match to TRBD1 covers 7 bases. The CDR3 has 15 residues. J gave up 4 bases and V 0 bases, and 5 bases lay outside the gene matches. Per the germline V gene, CDR1 is SGHVS and CDR2 is FNYEAQ. The CDR3 DNA sequence: TGTGCCAGCAGCTTAGCTGTGAGGGGGCGAGAGACCCAGTACTTC. Protein product: CASSLAVRGRETQYF.

The CDR3 DNA is TGTGCCAGCAGCTTAGTCCTGGTGGGGGGCACTGAAGCTTTCTTT. Translating gives CASSLVLVGGTEAFF. The chain uses TRBV7-2 and TRBJ1-1; perhaps TRBD1 as D (5 bases). V lost 1 base to trimming and J lost 4 bases, with 13 bases between them. Looked up from germline, CDR1 is SGHTA and CDR2 is FQGNSA. The CDR3 contains 15 residues.

This chain links TRBV29-1 with TRBJ2-7, with TRBD1 identical over 11 bases. The junction had 0 bases not matched to a gene; V was cut back by 0 bases and J by 2 bases. The CDR3 has 14 residues. Germline V CDR1 and CDR2: SQVTM, ANQGSEA. CDR3 residues: CSVEEGQGAYEQYF. In DNA form, the CDR3 reads TGCAGCGTTGAAGAGGGACAGGGGGCCTACGAGCAGTACTTC.

DNA of the CDR3: TGCGCCAGCAGCCTCAACGGGGAGACCCAGTACTTC. Translated: CASSLNGETQYF. The V and J genes are TRBV4-1 and TRBJ2-5; no reliable D call. Germline-derived CDR1 and CDR2 are MGHRA and YSYEKL. Trimming removed 4 bases at V and 5 bases at J, with 8 bases between. This CDR3 is built from 12 residues.

The chain couples TRBV25-1 to TRBJ2-2; D unclear. V dropped 1 base and J dropped 4 bases, with 7 bases sitting between them. The germline CDR1 and CDR2 sequences are MGHDK and SYGVNS. CDR3 length: 14 residues. Here the CDR3 DNA reads TGTGCCAGCAGTGAATGGTCAGTCACCGGGGAGCTGTTTTTT. Protein product: CASSEWSVTGELFF.

This sequence joins TRBV28 and TRBJ2-3, with D perhaps matching TRBD2 (5 bases). Trimming pared 6 bases from V and 2 bases from J, leaving 9 bases between. Germline CDR1 and CDR2: MDHEN and SYDVKM. This CDR3 comprises 13 residues. The CDR3 loop is CASRLTNTDTQYF. CDR3 sequence (DNA): TGTGCCAGCAGGTTGACTAACACAGATACGCAGTATTTT.